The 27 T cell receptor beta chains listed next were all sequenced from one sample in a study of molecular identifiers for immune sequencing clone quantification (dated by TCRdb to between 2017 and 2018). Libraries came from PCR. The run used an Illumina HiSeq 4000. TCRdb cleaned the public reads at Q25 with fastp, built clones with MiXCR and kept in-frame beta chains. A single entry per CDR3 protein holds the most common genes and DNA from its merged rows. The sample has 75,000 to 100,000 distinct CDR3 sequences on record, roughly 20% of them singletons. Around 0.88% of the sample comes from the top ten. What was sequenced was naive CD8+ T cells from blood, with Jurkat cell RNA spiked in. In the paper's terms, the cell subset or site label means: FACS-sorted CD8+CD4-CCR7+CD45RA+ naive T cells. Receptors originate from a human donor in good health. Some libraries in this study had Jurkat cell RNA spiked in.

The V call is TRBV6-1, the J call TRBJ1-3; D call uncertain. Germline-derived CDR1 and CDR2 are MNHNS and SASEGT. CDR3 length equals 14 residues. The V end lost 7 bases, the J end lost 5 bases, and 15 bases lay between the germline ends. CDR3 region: CASTEGLGRNTIYF. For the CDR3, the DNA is TGTGCCAGCACCGAAGGTTTAGGGAGAAACACCATATATTTT.

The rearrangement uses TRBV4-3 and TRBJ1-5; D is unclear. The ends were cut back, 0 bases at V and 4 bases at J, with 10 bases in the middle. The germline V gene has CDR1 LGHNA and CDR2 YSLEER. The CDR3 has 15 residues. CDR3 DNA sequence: TGCGCCAGCAGCCAAGATTGGGCAGAAAATCAGCCCCAGCATTTT. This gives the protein CASSQDWAENQPQHF.

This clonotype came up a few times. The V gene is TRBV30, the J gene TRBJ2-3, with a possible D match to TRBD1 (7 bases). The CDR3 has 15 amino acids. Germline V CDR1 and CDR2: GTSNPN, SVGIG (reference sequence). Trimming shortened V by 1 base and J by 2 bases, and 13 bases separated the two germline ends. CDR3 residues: CAWSGSGGHTDTQYF. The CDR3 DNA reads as TGTGCCTGGAGTGGCTCAGGGGGGCACACAGATACGCAGTATTTT.

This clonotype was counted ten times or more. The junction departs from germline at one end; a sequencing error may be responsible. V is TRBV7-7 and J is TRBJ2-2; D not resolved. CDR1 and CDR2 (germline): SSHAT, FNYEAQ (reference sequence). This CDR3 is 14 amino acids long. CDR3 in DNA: TGTGCTAGCAGCTTAGAGATTCTCACCGGGGAGCTGTTTTTT. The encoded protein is CASSLEILTGELFF. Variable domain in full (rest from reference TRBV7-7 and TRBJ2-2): GAGVSQSPRYKVTKRGQDVTLRCDPISSHATLYWYQQALGQGPEFLTYFNYEAQPDKSGLPSDRFSAERPEGSISTLTIQRTEQRDSAMYRCASSLEILTGELFFGEGSRLTVL.

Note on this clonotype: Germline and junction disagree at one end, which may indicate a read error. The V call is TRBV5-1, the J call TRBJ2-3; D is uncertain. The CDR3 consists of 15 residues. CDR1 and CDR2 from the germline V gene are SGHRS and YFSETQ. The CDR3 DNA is TGCGCCAACAGCTTGGCCTTCGCAGCTACAGATACGCAGTGCTTT. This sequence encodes CANSLAFAATDTQCF.

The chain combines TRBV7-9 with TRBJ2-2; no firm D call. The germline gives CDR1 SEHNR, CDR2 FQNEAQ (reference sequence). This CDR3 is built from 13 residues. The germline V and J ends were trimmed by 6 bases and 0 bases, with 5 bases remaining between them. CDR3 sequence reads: CASSHPNTGELFF. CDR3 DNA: TGTGCCAGCAGTCACCCGAACACCGGGGAGCTGTTTTTT.

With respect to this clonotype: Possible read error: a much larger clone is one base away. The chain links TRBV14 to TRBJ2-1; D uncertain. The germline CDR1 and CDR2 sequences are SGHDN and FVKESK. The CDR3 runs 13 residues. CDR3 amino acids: CASSPIGVNERFF. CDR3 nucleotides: TGTGCCAGCAGCCCTATTGGAGTCAATGAGCGGTTCTTC.

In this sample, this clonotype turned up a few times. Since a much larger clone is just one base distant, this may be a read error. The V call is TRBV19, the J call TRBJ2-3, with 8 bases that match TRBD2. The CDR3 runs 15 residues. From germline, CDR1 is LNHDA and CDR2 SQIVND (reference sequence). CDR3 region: CASSPTSGITDTQCF. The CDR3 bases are TGTGCCAGTAGTCCTACTAGCGGAATCACAGATACGCAGTGTTTT.

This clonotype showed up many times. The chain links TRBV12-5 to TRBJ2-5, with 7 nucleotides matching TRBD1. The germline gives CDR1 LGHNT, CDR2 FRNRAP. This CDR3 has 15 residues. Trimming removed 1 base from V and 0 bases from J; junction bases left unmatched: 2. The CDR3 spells CASGLGQGNQETQYF. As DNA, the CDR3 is TGTGCTAGTGGTTTGGGACAGGGTAACCAAGAGACCCAGTACTTC. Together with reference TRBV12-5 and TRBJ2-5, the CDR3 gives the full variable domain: DARVTQTPRHKVTEMGQEVTMRCQPILGHNTVFWYRQTMMQGLELLAYFRNRAPLDDSGMPKDRFSAEMPDATLATLKIQPSEPRDSAVYFCASGLGQGNQETQYFGPGTRLLVL.

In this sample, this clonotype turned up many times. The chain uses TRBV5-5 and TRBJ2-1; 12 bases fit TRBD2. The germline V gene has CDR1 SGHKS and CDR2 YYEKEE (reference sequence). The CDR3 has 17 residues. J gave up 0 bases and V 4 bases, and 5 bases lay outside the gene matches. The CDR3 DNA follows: TGTGCCAGCAGCCAAGGACTAGCGGGATCCTCCTACAATGAGCAGTTCTTC. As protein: CASSQGLAGSSYNEQFF.

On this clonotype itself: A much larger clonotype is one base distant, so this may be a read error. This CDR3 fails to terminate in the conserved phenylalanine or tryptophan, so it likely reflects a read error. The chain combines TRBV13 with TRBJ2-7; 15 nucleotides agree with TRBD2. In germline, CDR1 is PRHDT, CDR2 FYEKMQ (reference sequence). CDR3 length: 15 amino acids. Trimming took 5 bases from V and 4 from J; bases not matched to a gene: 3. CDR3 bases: TGTGCCAGCAGCGTGGGACTAGCGGGGGGTTACGAGCAGTACCTC. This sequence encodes CASSVGLAGGYEQYL.

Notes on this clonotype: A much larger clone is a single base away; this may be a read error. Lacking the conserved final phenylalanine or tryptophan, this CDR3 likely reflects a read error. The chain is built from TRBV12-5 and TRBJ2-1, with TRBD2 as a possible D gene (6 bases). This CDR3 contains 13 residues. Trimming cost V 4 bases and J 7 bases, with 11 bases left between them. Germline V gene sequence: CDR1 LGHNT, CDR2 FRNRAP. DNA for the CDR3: TGTGCTAGTGGTTCTGGAGGGTGGAATGAGCAGTTCTTG. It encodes CASGSGGWNEQFL.

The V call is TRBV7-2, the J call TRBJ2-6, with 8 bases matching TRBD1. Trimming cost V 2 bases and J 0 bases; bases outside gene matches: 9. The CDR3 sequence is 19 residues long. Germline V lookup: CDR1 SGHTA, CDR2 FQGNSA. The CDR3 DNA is TGTGCCAGCAGCTTATTTCCTGGACAGGGCATCTCTGGGGCCAACGTCCTGACTTTC. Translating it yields CASSLFPGQGISGANVLTF.

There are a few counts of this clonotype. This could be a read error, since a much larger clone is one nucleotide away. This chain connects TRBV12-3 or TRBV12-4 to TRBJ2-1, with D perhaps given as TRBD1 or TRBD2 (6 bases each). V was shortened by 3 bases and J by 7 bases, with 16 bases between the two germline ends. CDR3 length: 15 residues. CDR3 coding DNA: TGTGCCAGCAGTTTCGGGAAACTAGGGGGGAATGAGCAGTTCTTC. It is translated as CASSFGKLGGNEQFF.

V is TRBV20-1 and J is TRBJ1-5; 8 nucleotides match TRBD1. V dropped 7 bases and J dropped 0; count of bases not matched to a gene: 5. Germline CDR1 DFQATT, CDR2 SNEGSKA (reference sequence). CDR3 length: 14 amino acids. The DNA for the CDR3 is TGCAGTGTCGGGACAGGTCATAGCAATCAGCCCCAGCATTTT. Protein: CSVGTGHSNQPQHF.

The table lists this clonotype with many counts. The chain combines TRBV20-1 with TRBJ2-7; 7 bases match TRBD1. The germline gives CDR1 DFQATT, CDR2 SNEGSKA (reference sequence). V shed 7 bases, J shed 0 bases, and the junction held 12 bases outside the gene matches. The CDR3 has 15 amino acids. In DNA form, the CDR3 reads TGCAGTGTTACTCCCGGGACAGCGATCTCCTACGAGCAGTACTTC. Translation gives CSVTPGTAISYEQYF.

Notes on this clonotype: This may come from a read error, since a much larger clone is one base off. The CDR3 DNA follows: TGTGCCAGCACTTCAAGTCCGACCTGCGAGCAGTACTTC. This codes for CASTSSPTCEQYF. V and J are TRBV6-2 or TRBV6-3 and TRBJ2-7; D not resolved. The CDR3 runs to 13 residues. Looked up from germline, CDR1 is MNHEY and CDR2 is SVGEGT. V shed 7 bases and J shed 6 bases, with 16 bases lying between them.

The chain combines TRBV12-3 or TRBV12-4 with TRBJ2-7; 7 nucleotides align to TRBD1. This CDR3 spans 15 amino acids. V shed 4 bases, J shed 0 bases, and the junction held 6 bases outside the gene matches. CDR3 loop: CASSYGRGLSYEQYF. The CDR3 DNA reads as TGTGCCAGCAGTTACGGAAGGGGGCTCTCCTACGAGCAGTACTTC.

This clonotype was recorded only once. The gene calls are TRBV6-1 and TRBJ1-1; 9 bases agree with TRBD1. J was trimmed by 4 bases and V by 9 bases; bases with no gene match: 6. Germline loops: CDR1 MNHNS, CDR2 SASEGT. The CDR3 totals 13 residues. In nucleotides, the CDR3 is TGTGCCAGTAGGACAGGGGTTAGCACTGAAGCTTTCTTT. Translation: CASRTGVSTEAFF.

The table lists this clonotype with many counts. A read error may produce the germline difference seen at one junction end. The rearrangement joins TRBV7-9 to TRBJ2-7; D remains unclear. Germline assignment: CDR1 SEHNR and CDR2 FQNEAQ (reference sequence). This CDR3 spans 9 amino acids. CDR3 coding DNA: TGTGCCAGCAGCTTTCCCCCTAGCTTC. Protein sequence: CASSFPPSF.

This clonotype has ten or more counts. The CDR3 DNA reads as TGCGCCAGCAGCCAGGAGGGATTACAAGAGACCCAGTACTTC. This gives the protein CASSQEGLQETQYF. This chain links TRBV4-3 with TRBJ2-5, with D possibly TRBD2 on 6 matching bases. Germline V gene lookup returns CDR1 LGHNA and CDR2 YSLEER. V lost 3 bases and J 2 bases, leaving 10 bases between the germline ends. The CDR3 sequence is 14 residues long.

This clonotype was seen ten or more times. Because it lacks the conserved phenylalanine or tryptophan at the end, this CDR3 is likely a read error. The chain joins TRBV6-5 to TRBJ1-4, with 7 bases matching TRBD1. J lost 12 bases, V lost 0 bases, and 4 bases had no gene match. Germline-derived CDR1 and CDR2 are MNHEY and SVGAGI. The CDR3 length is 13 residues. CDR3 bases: TGTGCCAGCAGTTACTCGAGTCAGGGGGAACTGTTTCTT. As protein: CASSYSSQGELFL.

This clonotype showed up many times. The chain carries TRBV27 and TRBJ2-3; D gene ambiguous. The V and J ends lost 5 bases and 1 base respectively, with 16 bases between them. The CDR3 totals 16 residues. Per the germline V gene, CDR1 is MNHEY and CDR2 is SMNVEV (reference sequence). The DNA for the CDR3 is TGTGCCAGCAGTACCGGAGATAATTCTGGCACAGATACGCAGTATTTT. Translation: CASSTGDNSGTDTQYF.

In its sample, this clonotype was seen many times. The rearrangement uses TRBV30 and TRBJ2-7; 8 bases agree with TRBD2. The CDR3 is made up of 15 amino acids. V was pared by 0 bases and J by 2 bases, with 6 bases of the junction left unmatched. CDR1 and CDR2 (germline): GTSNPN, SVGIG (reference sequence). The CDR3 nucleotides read TGTGCCTGGAGTGTTCAGCGGGGGAACACCTACGAGCAGTACTTC. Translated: CAWSVQRGNTYEQYF.

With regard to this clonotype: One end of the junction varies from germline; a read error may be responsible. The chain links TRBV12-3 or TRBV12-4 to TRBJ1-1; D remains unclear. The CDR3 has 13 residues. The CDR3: CASSSYGRTGAFF. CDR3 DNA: TGTGCCAGCAGTTCTTACGGTAGGACTGGAGCTTTCTTT.

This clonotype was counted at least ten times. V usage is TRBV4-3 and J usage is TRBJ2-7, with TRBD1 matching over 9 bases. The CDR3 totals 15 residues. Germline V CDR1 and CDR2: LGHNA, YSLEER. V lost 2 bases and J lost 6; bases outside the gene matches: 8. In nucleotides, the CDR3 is TGCGCCAGCAGCCAATTCCGGGACAGGGTTTCCGAGCAGTACTTC. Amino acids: CASSQFRDRVSEQYF.

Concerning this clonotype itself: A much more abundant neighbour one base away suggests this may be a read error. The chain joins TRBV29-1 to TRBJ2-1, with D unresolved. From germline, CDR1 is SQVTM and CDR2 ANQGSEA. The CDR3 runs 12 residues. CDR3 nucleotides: TGCAGCGTTGCGGTTGTGGGCAATGAGCAGTCCTTC. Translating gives CSVAVVGNEQSF.